The rows below give T cell receptor beta chains drawn from one sample of a study of identical twins. A single record per CDR3 protein comes from TCRdb applying MiXCR to the 5' RACE reads. Of about 690,000 distinct CDR3 sequences listed, 6.1% were seen once; the top ten hold around 1.9%. Material: naive T cells sorted from blood. Receptor source: a man aged 18 to 30 in good health. The CDR3 runs from the conserved cysteine through the conserved F or W. Each record gives: V gene, J gene, clone size, D gene, CDR3 DNA, CDR3 protein. The D gene is left open where the match is weak. Expanded clones get a size class; other rows say once, few or many, or leave the size out.

>TRBV12-3/TRBV12-4|TRBJ2-7|.|.
TGTGCCAGCAGTTTACCGGCAGCCGACGAGCAGTACTTC
CASSLPAADEQYF
>TRBV20-1|TRBJ2-3|many|.
TGCAGTGCTAGAGAGAGTTGGACAGATACGCAGTATTTT
CSARESWTDTQYF
>TRBV9|TRBJ2-1|many|.
TGTGCCAGCAGCGTAGACTACACCAATGAGCAGTTCTTC
CASSVDYTNEQFF
>TRBV20-1|TRBJ2-3|many|TRBD1
TGCAGTGCTAGAGCCAGGGGGCGAAGCACAGATACGCAGTATTTT
CSARARGRSTDTQYF
>TRBV29-1|TRBJ2-7|many|.
TGCAGCGTTAAGGGGACCTACGAGCAGTACTTC
CSVKGTYEQYF
>TRBV20-1|TRBJ2-5|.|TRBD1
TGCAGTGCGCGGGGACAGGGGACCCAAGAGACCCAGTACTTC
CSARGQGTQETQYF
>TRBV30|TRBJ2-3|.|.
TGTGCCTGGACCCACCCCGATACGCAGTATTTT
CAWTHPDTQYF
>TRBV27|TRBJ2-3|few|.
TGTGCCAGCAGTTGGACTACCTCTAGCACAGATACGCAGTATTTT
CASSWTTSSTDTQYF
>TRBV12-3/TRBV12-4|TRBJ1-1|few|TRBD1
TGTGCCAGCAGTTTAGGACAGGGTTTCTCTGAAGCTTTCTTT
CASSLGQGFSEAFF
>TRBV30|TRBJ1-4|many|.
TGTGCCTGGAGTGTAAAAGGGCAACTGTTTTTT
CAWSVKGQLFF
>TRBV6-1|TRBJ2-5|many|.
TGTGCCAGCAACCGCGGGACTTCCCTGAGTCCCCAAGAGACCCAGTACTTC
CASNRGTSLSPQETQYF
>TRBV7-9|TRBJ2-5|few|TRBD1
TGTGCCAGCAGCCCGCAGACAGGGCCCGGGGAGACCCAGTACTTC
CASSPQTGPGETQYF
>TRBV6-1|TRBJ2-7|few|.
TGTGCCAGCAGCCGCCCCGGGACGATCTACGAGCAGTACTTC
CASSRPGTIYEQYF
>TRBV28|TRBJ2-3|few|.
TGTGCCAGCCTCGGGAGCACAGATACGCAGTATTTT
CASLGSTDTQYF
>TRBV6-5|TRBJ2-3|.|.
TGTGCCAGCAGTTCTGCACTAGGAACAAATACGCAGTATTTT
CASSSALGTNTQYF
>TRBV12-3/TRBV12-4|TRBJ2-7|many|TRBD1
TGTGCCAGCAGTAGGGACAGGGAAATCTACGAGCAGTACTTC
CASSRDREIYEQYF
>TRBV14|TRBJ1-1|few|TRBD1
TGTGCCAGCAGCCAGAGGACAGGGAGCGACACTGAAGCTTTCTTT
CASSQRTGSDTEAFF
>TRBV29-1|TRBJ1-1|.|TRBD1
TGCAGCGTGGCAGGGGGCAGGGCTGAAGCTTTCTTT
CSVAGGRAEAFF
>TRBV20-1|TRBJ2-1|many|.
TGCAGTGCTAGAGCCCATGAGCAGTTCTTC
CSARAHEQFF
>TRBV6-2/TRBV6-3|TRBJ2-1|many|.
TGTGCCAGCAGTTACTCGTTCGGGGGCCAATCCTACAATGAGCAGTTCTTC
CASSYSFGGQSYNEQFF
>TRBV25-1|TRBJ1-2|many|.
TGTGCCAGCAGTGAATTCTCCGGCTACACCTTC
CASSEFSGYTF
>TRBV6-5|TRBJ2-7|many|TRBD1
TGTGCCAGCAGTTACTCTAAGGGACAGACCTACGAGCAGTACTTC
CASSYSKGQTYEQYF
>TRBV6-2/TRBV6-3|TRBJ2-5|.|.
TGTGCCAGCAGTATACCCCAAGAGACCCAGTACTTC
CASSIPQETQYF
>TRBV12-3/TRBV12-4|TRBJ1-4|.|TRBD1
TGTGCCAGCAGTTTAGTCGGTCCGGGACAGATTTTAAAACTGTTTTTT
CASSLVGPGQILKLFF
>TRBV7-8|TRBJ2-5|few|.
TGTGCCAGCAGCTTAGCGACAGGGAGGGAAGAGACCCAGTACTTC
CASSLATGREETQYF
>TRBV4-2|TRBJ2-2|.|TRBD2
TGTGCCAGCAGCCAAGTCCCTAGCGGGACGAACACCGGGGAGCTGTTTTTT
CASSQVPSGTNTGELFF
>TRBV3-1|TRBJ2-3|.|TRBD2
TGTGCCAGCAGCCAGGCACTAGCGGGAGGCGCAGATACGCAGTATTTT
CASSQALAGGADTQYF
>TRBV9|TRBJ2-5|.|.
TGTGCCAGCAGCGTGGGACCCTCAAGGACGGAGACCCAGTACTTC
CASSVGPSRTETQYF
>TRBV7-9|TRBJ2-4|few|TRBD1
TGTGCCAGCAGCAGAACAGGGGCTGGCAAAAACATTCAGTACTTC
CASSRTGAGKNIQYF
>TRBV27|TRBJ2-3|many|TRBD2
TGTGCCAGCACCATACGTAGCGGGAGGCCCACAGATACGCAGTATTTT
CASTIRSGRPTDTQYF
>TRBV11-2|TRBJ2-2|few|.
TGTGCCAGCAGCTTAGATTCAGCAGAGAAATACGGGGAGCTGTTTTTT
CASSLDSAEKYGELFF
>TRBV12-3/TRBV12-4|TRBJ1-2|many|.
TGTGCCAGCAGTTTAAGGGTTCCTGGCTACACCTTC
CASSLRVPGYTF
>TRBV25-1|TRBJ2-2|.|.
TGTGCCAGCAATGCGGTGAACACCGGGGAGCTGTTTTTT
CASNAVNTGELFF